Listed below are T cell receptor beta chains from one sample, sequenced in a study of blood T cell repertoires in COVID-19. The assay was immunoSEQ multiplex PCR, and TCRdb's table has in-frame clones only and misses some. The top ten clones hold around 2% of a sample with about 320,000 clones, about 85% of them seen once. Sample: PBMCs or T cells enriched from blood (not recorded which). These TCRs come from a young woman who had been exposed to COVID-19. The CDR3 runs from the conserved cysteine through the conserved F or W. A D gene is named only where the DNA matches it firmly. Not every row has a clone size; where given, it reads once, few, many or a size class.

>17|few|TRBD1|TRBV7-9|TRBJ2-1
CASSSQSDRGLIREQFF
TGTGCCAGCAGCTCACAAAGCGACAGGGGGCTGATTAGGGAGCAGTTCTTC
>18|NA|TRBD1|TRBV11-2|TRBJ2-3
CASSPYRDRGLSTDTQYF
TGTGCCAGCAGCCCCTACCGGGACAGGGGGCTTAGCACAGATACGCAGTATTTT
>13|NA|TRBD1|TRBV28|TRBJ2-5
CASSLGRGETQYF
TGTGCCAGCAGTTTAGGCAGGGGGGAGACCCAGTACTTC
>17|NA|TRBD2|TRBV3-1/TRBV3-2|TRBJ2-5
CASSQEFNSGSEKTQYF
TGTGCCAGCAGCCAAGAATTTAATAGCGGGAGTGAAAAGACCCAGTACTTC
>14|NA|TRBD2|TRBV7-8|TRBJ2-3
CASGLAGDADTQYF
TGTGCCAGCGGACTAGCGGGAGATGCAGATACGCAGTATTTT
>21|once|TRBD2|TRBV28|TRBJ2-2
CASSFRDAGGLTRLNTGELFF
TGTGCCAGCAGTTTTAGGGACGCGGGAGGGCTGACCCGCCTGAACACCGGGGAGCTGTTTTTT
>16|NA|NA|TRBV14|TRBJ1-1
CASSPRALGGDTEAFF
TGTGCCAGCAGCCCCCGGGCCCTCGGGGGGGACACTGAAGCTTTCTTT
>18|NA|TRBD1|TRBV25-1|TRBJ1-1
CASSVDYRDSSSCTEAFF
TGTGCCAGCAGTGTAGACTACCGGGACAGCTCTTCGTGCACTGAAGCTTTCTTT
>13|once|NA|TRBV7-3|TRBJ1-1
CASSRTANTEAFF
TGTGCCAGCAGCCGTACAGCGAACACTGAAGCTTTCTTT
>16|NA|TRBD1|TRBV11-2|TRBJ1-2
CASLDTGGTYSRGYTF
TGTGCCAGCCTCGATACAGGGGGCACTTACTCGCGTGGCTACACCTTC
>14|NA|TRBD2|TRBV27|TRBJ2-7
CASKPAGYSYEQYF
TGTGCCAGCAAACCAGCGGGATATTCCTACGAGCAGTACTTC
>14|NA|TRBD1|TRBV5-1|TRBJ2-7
CASSFTDRGREQYF
TGCGCCAGCAGCTTCACGGACAGGGGGCGCGAGCAGTACTTC
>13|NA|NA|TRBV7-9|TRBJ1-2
CAINYLGGYGYTF
TGTGCCATCAACTACCTGGGGGGGTATGGCTACACCTTC
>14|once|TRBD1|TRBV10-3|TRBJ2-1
CAITDRGGYNEQFF
TGTGCCATCACGGACAGGGGAGGGTACAATGAGCAGTTCTTC
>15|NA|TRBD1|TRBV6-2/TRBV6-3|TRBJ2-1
CASSSTGGTYNEQFF
TGTGCCAGCAGTTCGACAGGGGGAACCTACAATGAGCAGTTCTTC
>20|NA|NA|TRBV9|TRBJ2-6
CASSDDTRTVRTSGANVLTF
TGTGCCAGCAGCGACGACACGCGGACAGTGCGGACCTCTGGCGCCAACGTCCTGACTTTC
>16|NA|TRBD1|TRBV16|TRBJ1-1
CASSQPGTARGTEAFF
TGTGCCAGCAGCCAACCCGGGACAGCTAGGGGCACTGAAGCTTTCTTT
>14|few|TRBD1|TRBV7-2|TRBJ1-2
CASSTTNRGLGYTF
TGTGCCAGCAGCACCACCAACAGGGGACTTGGCTACACCTTC
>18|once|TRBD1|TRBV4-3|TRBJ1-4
CASSQAGTGGAFYEKLFF
TGCGCCAGCAGCCAGGCCGGGACAGGGGGCGCGTTTTATGAAAAACTGTTTTTT
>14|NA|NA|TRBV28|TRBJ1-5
CASSLGRTNQPQHF
TGTGCCAGCAGTTTAGGGAGGACCAATCAGCCCCAGCATTTT
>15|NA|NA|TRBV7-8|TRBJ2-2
CASSPTGTLPGELFF
TGTGCCAGCAGCCCTACCGGGACACTCCCCGGGGAGCTGTTTTTT
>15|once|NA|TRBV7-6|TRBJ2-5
CASSLGQAFQETQYF
TGTGCCAGCAGCTTAGGACAGGCCTTTCAAGAGACCCAGTACTTC
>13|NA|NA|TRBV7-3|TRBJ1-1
CASSSRRGTEAFF
TGTGCCAGCAGCTCTCGGCGGGGAACTGAAGCTTTCTTT
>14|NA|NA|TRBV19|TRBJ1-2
CASRIVGGTYGYTF
TGTGCCAGTAGAATCGTTGGGGGGACGTACGGCTACACCTTC
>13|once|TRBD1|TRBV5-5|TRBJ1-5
CASSRQGDQPQHF
TGTGCCAGCAGCCGACAGGGGGACCAGCCCCAGCATTTT
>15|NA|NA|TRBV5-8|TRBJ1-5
CASSLGLAGDQPQHF
TGTGCCAGCAGCTTGGGCCTGGCAGGGGATCAGCCCCAGCATTTT
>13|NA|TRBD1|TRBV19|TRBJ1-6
CASSTDRVSPLHF
TGTGCCAGTAGTACTGACAGGGTCTCACCCCTCCACTTT
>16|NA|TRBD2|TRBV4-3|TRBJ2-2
CASSQEGGVNTGELFF
TGCGCCAGCAGCCAAGAGGGGGGGGTGAACACCGGGGAGCTGTTTTTT
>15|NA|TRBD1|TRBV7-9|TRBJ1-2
CASTRTGFGDYGYTF
TGTGCCAGCACCCGGACAGGTTTTGGGGACTATGGCTACACCTTC
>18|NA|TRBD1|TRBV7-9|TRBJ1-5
CASSFLKAGQPSNQPQHF
TGTGCCAGCAGCTTCCTTAAGGCGGGACAGCCATCCAATCAGCCCCAGCATTTT
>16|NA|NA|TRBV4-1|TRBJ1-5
CASSQDQGRSNQPQHF
TGCGCCAGCAGCCAAGATCAGGGGAGAAGCAATCAGCCCCAGCATTTT
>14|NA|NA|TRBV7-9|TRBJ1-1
CASNPARENTEAFF
TGTGCCAGCAACCCTGCCCGGGAAAACACTGAAGCTTTCTTT